The T cell receptor beta chain under discussion was sequenced for a study of blood T cell repertoires in COVID-19. Germline-derived CDR1 and CDR2 are SGHRS and YFSETQ. Unmatched junction bases numbered 10, after V lost 0 bases and J lost 8 bases. The CDR3 totals 15 residues. Study processing details: The authors estimated nucleated cell counts from reference gene primer amplification. TCRdb's table, derived via immunoSEQ multiplex PCR, lists solely in-frame clones and lacks some. That table gives V, J and clone size, and the DNA gave D and trimming. The sample records roughly 120,000 clones, around four fifths being singletons.

The rearrangement uses TRBV5-1 and TRBJ2-7, with 8 bases identical to TRBD1. The sequence was obtained from a human donor in a cohort sampled during active COVID-19. Specimen: peripheral blood. CDR3 in amino acids: CASSLDKAGGAQQYF. CDR3 DNA: TGCGCCAGCAGCTTGGACAAAGCAGGGGGCGCTCAGCAGTACTTC.